The 26 T cell receptor beta chains below were found in one sample sequenced in a study of CD8 T cells in ankylosing spondylitis. TCRdb independently ran MiXCR on the 5' RACE reads; one entry per CDR3 protein. The sample carries a few hundred thousand distinct CDR3 sequences, around 20% recorded once. The sample was blood, either unsorted or a sorted T cell fraction (not recorded which). The receptor source for this set is a female donor with ankylosing spondylitis or in good health (not recorded which).

V is TRBV5-1 and J is TRBJ1-1, with D tentatively TRBD1 (5 bases). V was clipped by 5 bases and J by 0 bases, with 8 bases between them. This CDR3 region has 13 residues. The germline CDR1 and CDR2 sequences are SGHRS and YFSETQ. The CDR3 nucleotides read TGCGCCAGCAGGGACATCTTGAACACTGAAGCTTTCTTT. This codes for CASRDILNTEAFF.

This rearrangement joins TRBV6-2 or TRBV6-3 to TRBJ1-1; TRBD1 aligns across 9 bases. Trimming took 5 bases from V and 1 from J; bases not matched to a gene: 2. The CDR3 is 14 amino acids. Germline V gives CDR1 MNHEY, CDR2 SVGEGT. The CDR3 sequence: CASSTGGWNTEAFF. Here the CDR3 DNA reads TGTGCCAGCAGTACAGGGGGCTGGAACACTGAAGCTTTCTTT.

This clonotype was detected only once. V and J are TRBV6-1 and TRBJ1-1, with D perhaps matching TRBD1 (6 bases). Trimming stripped 0 bases from V and 11 bases from J, with 10 bases between. CDR1 is MNHNS and CDR2 is SASEGT in the germline V gene. This CDR3 region has 12 residues. Here the CDR3 reads CASSEAWTEAFF. The CDR3, as DNA: TGTGCCAGCAGTGAAGCGTGGACAGAGGCTTTCTTT.

This rearrangement joins TRBV20-1 to TRBJ1-1; D uncertain. This CDR3 is built from 11 residues. The V gene's germline CDR1 is DFQATT and CDR2 SNEGSKA (reference sequence). V lost 8 bases, J lost 5 bases, and 12 bases lay in between. The CDR3 spells CSPLVGTEAFF. DNA of the CDR3: TGCAGTCCCCTAGTTGGGACTGAAGCTTTCTTT.

The table lists this clonotype with many counts. The V call is TRBV20-1, the J call TRBJ2-7, with D perhaps TRBD1 or TRBD2 (6 bases each). The CDR3 is made up of 12 amino acids. V was cut by 2 bases and J by 4 bases, with 9 bases left in between. Germline lookup yields CDR1 DFQATT and CDR2 SNEGSKA (reference sequence). The CDR3: CSARTGRYEQYF. CDR3 DNA: TGCAGTGCTAGAACAGGGAGGTACGAGCAGTACTTC.

The V gene is TRBV20-1, the J gene TRBJ1-2, with 7 bases matching TRBD1. Trimming removed 5 bases from V and 6 bases from J; junction bases left unmatched: 3. CDR3 length: 11 amino acids. Germline loops: CDR1 DFQATT, CDR2 SNEGSKA (reference sequence). The CDR3 here is CSAWDSDGYTF. The CDR3 coding sequence is TGCAGTGCTTGGGACAGTGATGGCTACACCTTC.

This clonotype came up a few times. J is TRBJ2-2 and V is TRBV25-1, with D uncertain. CDR1 MGHDK and CDR2 SYGVNS come from the germline V gene. Deletions cut 0 bases from V and 5 bases from J, with 16 bases between. The CDR3 loop spans 17 amino acids. The CDR3 sequence: CASSEYKSVTGTGELFF. In nucleotides, the CDR3 is TGTGCCAGCAGTGAATATAAAAGCGTAACGGGTACCGGGGAGCTGTTTTTT.

The rearrangement links TRBV5-6 to TRBJ1-5; tentatively, D is TRBD1 (5 bases). CDR3 length equals 13 residues. The germline V gene has CDR1 SGHDT and CDR2 YYEEEE. The ends were cut back, 4 bases at V and 6 bases at J, with 11 bases in the middle. CDR3 region: CASSTVGGQPQHF. The CDR3 DNA is TGTGCCAGCAGCACCGTGGGGGGTCAGCCCCAGCATTTT. The full variable domain, in which reference TRBV5-6 and TRBJ1-5 provide the parts outside the CDR3, is DAGVTQSPTHLIKTRGQQVTLRCSPKSGHDTVSWYQQALGQGPQFIFQYYEEEERQRGNFPDRFSGHQFPNYSSELNVNALLLGDSALYLCASSTVGGQPQHFGDGTRLSIL.

This clonotype was detected only a few times. This sequence joins TRBV12-3 or TRBV12-4 and TRBJ2-1; no definite D call. The CDR3 contains 14 residues. The germline V and J ends were trimmed by 5 bases and 7 bases, with 15 bases remaining between them. The CDR3 DNA is TGTGCCAGCAGTCTGAACTCCCTAGAGAATGAGCAGTTCTTC. Its protein product is CASSLNSLENEQFF.

In this sample, this clonotype turned up a few times. V is TRBV7-2 and J is TRBJ2-5, with 13 positions matching TRBD2. The germline CDR1 and CDR2 sequences are SGHTA and FQGNSA. V gave up 5 bases and J gave up 2 bases; unmatched junction bases: 8. The length of the CDR3 is 17 residues. The CDR3 is CASSKGLAGENQETQYF. DNA of the CDR3: TGTGCCAGCAGCAAAGGACTAGCGGGAGAGAATCAAGAGACCCAGTACTTC.

V and J are TRBV5-6 and TRBJ2-1, with TRBD2 as a possible D gene (5 bases). Per germline, CDR1 SGHDT and CDR2 YYEEEE. There are 17 residues in the CDR3. Trimming removed 2 bases at V and 2 bases at J, with 17 bases between. The CDR3 DNA reads as TGTGCCAGCAGCTTCTTTATAATGGGAGTGCCCTACAATGAGCAGTTCTTC. It encodes CASSFFIMGVPYNEQFF.

The chain has TRBV28 and TRBJ2-2; D tentatively reads TRBD1 or TRBD2 (5 bases each). Between the trimmed V and J ends, which lost 8 bases and 6 bases, there was a span of 13 bases. This CDR3 region has 13 residues. Germline V gene data show CDR1 as MDHEN and CDR2 as SYDVKM. Written as DNA, the CDR3 is TGTGCCAGCCGGGACGGACTTTCCGGGGAGCTGTTTTTT. Residues: CASRDGLSGELFF.

There are many counts of this clonotype. This CDR3 reads CAWSATGGFNQPQHF. The CDR3 coding sequence is TGTGCCTGGAGCGCGACGGGGGGTTTCAATCAGCCCCAGCATTTT. The chain joins TRBV30 to TRBJ1-5; perhaps TRBD1 as D (5 bases). The V end was cut by 3 bases, the J end by 3 bases, with 15 bases between. Per germline, CDR1 GTSNPN and CDR2 SVGIG (reference sequence). The CDR3 covers 15 residues.

As to this clonotype: At one end, the junction sequence differs from germline, possibly due to a read error. The chain links TRBV7-7 to TRBJ2-3, with D tentatively TRBD2 (6 bases). This CDR3 is 13 amino acids long. The germline V gene encodes CDR1 SSHAT and CDR2 FNYEAQ (reference sequence). The CDR3, as DNA: TGTGCCAGCAGCCTAGCGCACACAGATACGCAGTATTTT. Translated, it gives CASSLAHTDTQYF. Supplemented by reference TRBV7-7 and TRBJ2-3, the full variable domain reads GAGVSQSPRYKVTKRGQDVTLRCDPISSHATLYWYQQALGQGPEFLTYFNYEAQPDKSGLPSDRFSAERPEGSISTLTIQRTEQRDSAMYRCASSLAHTDTQYFGPGTRLTVL.

This clonotype occurred a few times. The genes are TRBV5-1 and TRBJ2-1; 13 positions match TRBD2. Germline V gives CDR1 SGHRS, CDR2 YFSETQ. With 4 bases clipped from V and 8 bases from J, the junction kept 12 bases outside the gene matches. CDR3 length: 17 amino acids. CDR3 DNA sequence: TGCGCCAGCAGCATACAAACCGGACTAGCGGGAGTATATGAGCAGTTCTTC. Its protein product is CASSIQTGLAGVYEQFF.

This clonotype was counted a few times. The V gene is TRBV28, the J gene TRBJ2-1; 7 positions agree with TRBD1. The CDR3 consists of 14 residues. V was pared by 2 bases and J by 12 bases, with 10 bases of the junction left unmatched. Germline loops: CDR1 MDHEN, CDR2 SYDVKM. The CDR3 sequence: CASSLVQGSKGQFF. In DNA form, the CDR3 reads TGTGCCAGCAGTTTAGTACAGGGGTCGAAGGGGCAGTTCTTC.

Many counts were recorded for this clonotype. The V call is TRBV6-5, the J call TRBJ2-5; TRBD2 aligns across 7 bases. V lost 0 bases and J lost 6; bases outside the gene matches: 4. This CDR3 contains 14 residues. CDR1 is MNHEY and CDR2 is SVGAGI in the germline V gene. In DNA, the CDR3 is TGTGCCAGCAGTTACTCCGGGGGGAGGAAGACCCAGTACTTC. This codes for CASSYSGGRKTQYF.

This clonotype occurred many times. The genes are TRBV29-1 and TRBJ2-3; tentative D call: TRBD1 (5 bases). Per germline, CDR1 SQVTM and CDR2 ANQGSEA. The CDR3 covers 12 residues. Trimming took off 7 bases at V and 3 bases at J, with 11 bases between the two ends. CDR3 in DNA: TGCAGCGCCTCAGGGTTAACAGATACGCAGTATTTT. Translating gives CSASGLTDTQYF.

The chain couples TRBV12-3 or TRBV12-4 to TRBJ1-5; unclear D gene. V lost 6 bases, J lost 4 bases, and 7 bases lay in between. This CDR3 contains 12 residues. The CDR3 DNA follows: TGTGCCAGCAGGTCAATAAATCAGCCCCAGCATTTT. Translation gives CASRSINQPQHF.

This rearrangement joins TRBV20-1 to TRBJ2-7; 10 bases line up with TRBD1. The CDR3 sequence is 14 residues long. With 5 bases clipped from V and 6 bases from J, the junction kept 10 bases outside the gene matches. The germline CDR1 and CDR2 sequences are DFQATT and SNEGSKA (reference sequence). CDR3 region: CSARDRGLVGEQYF. The CDR3 coding sequence is TGCAGTGCTCGGGACAGGGGCTTGGTGGGCGAGCAGTACTTC.

Ten or more counts support this clonotype. V is TRBV29-1 and J is TRBJ1-3, with 8 bases that match TRBD1. CDR3 size: 14 residues. V lost 5 bases and J lost 1; bases outside the gene matches: 4. From germline, CDR1 is SQVTM and CDR2 ANQGSEA. The CDR3 DNA reads as TGCAGCGTTTTTGGGGACAGGTCTGGAAACACCATATATTTT. Protein: CSVFGDRSGNTIYF.

This clonotype was seen a few times. This chain links TRBV6-2 or TRBV6-3 with TRBJ2-1; 14 bases are a match to TRBD2. Germline V gene sequence: CDR1 MNHEY, CDR2 SVGEGT. The CDR3 spans 19 residues. J gave up 4 bases and V 2 bases, and 10 bases lay outside the gene matches. CDR3 residues: CASSYGSGLAGGTYNEQFF. In nucleotides, the CDR3 is TGTGCCAGCAGTTACGGGTCAGGACTAGCGGGGGGAACGTACAATGAGCAGTTCTTC.

The chain carries TRBV7-8 and TRBJ2-3, with TRBD1 as a possible D gene (6 bases). This CDR3 is built from 16 residues. With 1 base removed from V and 3 bases from J, the gap between germline ends came to 14 bases. Germline lookup yields CDR1 SGHVS and CDR2 FQNEAQ. The CDR3 nucleotides read TGTGCCAGCAGCTTAGACGAAACAGGGACGACAGATACGCAGTATTTT. Protein product: CASSLDETGTTDTQYF.

Within the sample, this clonotype is medium-sized (0.01 to 0.1%). The chain links TRBV29-1 to TRBJ2-2; D is possibly TRBD1 or TRBD2 (5 bases each). Germline V gene lookup returns CDR1 SQVTM and CDR2 ANQGSEA. The V and J ends lost 1 base and 8 bases respectively, with 8 bases between them. The CDR3 contains 12 residues. The CDR3 region is CSVEGGTGELFF. The CDR3 bases are TGCAGCGTTGAAGGAGGGACGGGGGAGCTGTTTTTT.

This clonotype was seen only a few times. This chain connects TRBV9 to TRBJ2-1, with D hard to call. V lost 3 bases, J lost 13 bases, and 14 bases lay in between. The CDR3 is 12 amino acids. CDR1 is SGDLS, CDR2 YYNGEE, per germline. The CDR3 sequence is CASSAVTTPQFF. The CDR3 bases are TGTGCCAGCAGCGCCGTTACTACCCCCCAGTTCTTC. The full variable domain, its missing parts supplied by reference TRBV9 and TRBJ2-1, is DSGVTQTPKHLITATGQRVTLRCSPRSGDLSVYWYQQSLDQGLQFLIQYYNGEERAKGNILERFSAQQFPDLHSELNLSSLELGDSALYFCASSAVTTPQFFGPGTRLTVL.

This clonotype was counted many times. This sequence joins TRBV12-3 or TRBV12-4 and TRBJ1-2; 7 bases fit TRBD1. The CDR3 loop spans 15 amino acids. V shed 2 bases, J shed 0 bases, and the junction held 3 bases outside the gene matches. Here the CDR3 DNA reads TGTGCCAGCAGTTTACTGACAGGGCCTAACTATGGCTACACCTTC. This sequence encodes CASSLLTGPNYGYTF.